The 20 T cell receptor beta chains reported below all come from one sample, sequenced in a study of blood T cell repertoires in COVID-19. Sequencing used immunoSEQ multiplex PCR; TCRdb keeps in-frame clones, though not all of them. The sample shows about 260,000 clones, approximately 91% of them seen only once. The source material was peripheral blood. Receptors originate from a human donor in a cohort sampled during active COVID-19.

V gene TRBV18 combines with J gene TRBJ2-7; 9 bases align to TRBD1. This CDR3 spans 15 amino acids. V shed 3 bases and J 3 bases; nucleotides not matched to a gene: 6. In germline, CDR1 is KGHSH, CDR2 LQKENI. CDR3 sequence (DNA): TGTGCCAGCTCACCTAGGTGGACAGGGGACTACGAGCAGTACTTC. This translates into CASSPRWTGDYEQYF.

This clone was observed a handful of times. This chain connects TRBV6-6 to TRBJ1-5; D possibly corresponds to TRBD1 (6 bases). There are 14 residues in the CDR3. V gave up 4 bases and J gave up 7 bases, with 14 bases separating them. Germline assignment: CDR1 MNHNY and CDR2 SVGAGI (reference sequence). The DNA for the CDR3 is TGTGCCAGCAGTTCAGGGGTAGGTGGACAGCCCCAGCATTTT. Its protein is CASSSGVGGQPQHF.

The rearrangement uses TRBV30 and TRBJ2-1; 9 bases agree with TRBD2. The CDR3 contains 17 residues. Germline V gene sequence: CDR1 GTSNPN, CDR2 SVGIG (reference sequence). J lost 4 bases, V lost 0 bases, and 10 bases had no gene match. This CDR3 is CAWSVRRLAVTYNEQFF. The DNA for the CDR3 is TGTGCCTGGAGTGTACGGAGACTAGCGGTTACATACAATGAGCAGTTCTTC.

The chain has TRBV6-2 or TRBV6-3 and TRBJ2-3; 8 bases are a match to TRBD2. Trimming at V came to 4 bases and at J to 2 bases, leaving 8 bases not matched to a gene. This CDR3 is 16 amino acids long. Germline V gives CDR1 MNHEY, CDR2 SVGEGT. The CDR3 protein is CASSSPLAVITDTQYF. In nucleotides, the CDR3 is TGTGCCAGCAGTTCCCCACTAGCGGTGATCACAGATACGCAGTATTTT.

CDR3 loop: CAWRAGTGRPQHF. In nucleotides, the CDR3 is TGTGCCTGGAGGGCCGGGACAGGAAGGCCCCAGCATTTT. This chain uses TRBV30 with TRBJ1-5, with 8 nucleotides matching TRBD1. The junction had 7 bases not matched to a gene; V was cut back by 3 bases and J by 9 bases. The CDR3 loop spans 13 amino acids. CDR1 and CDR2 (germline): GTSNPN, SVGIG (reference sequence).

This chain connects TRBV30 to TRBJ1-6; 12 nucleotides align to TRBD1. The junction had 7 bases not matched to a gene; V was cut back by 3 bases and J by 7 bases. The CDR3 consists of 16 residues. Germline assignment: CDR1 GTSNPN and CDR2 SVGIG (reference sequence). This chain's CDR3 is CAWSRRDRGPNSPLHF. The CDR3 bases are TGTGCCTGGAGCCGAAGGGACAGGGGGCCGAATTCACCCCTCCACTTT.

V usage is TRBV6-4 and J usage is TRBJ2-6, with D perhaps matching TRBD2 (5 bases). Trimming took 6 bases from V and 2 from J, leaving 11 bases between them. This CDR3 region has 15 residues. Germline values: CDR1 MRHNA, CDR2 SNTAGT. The CDR3 loop reads CASSPEGTGANVLTF. The CDR3 DNA reads as TGTGCCAGCAGCCCTGAGGGAACTGGGGCCAACGTCCTGACTTTC.

The chain carries TRBV6-5 and TRBJ2-7; 9 bases are shared with TRBD2. This CDR3 region has 15 residues. Germline V lookup: CDR1 MNHEY, CDR2 SVGAGI. V shed 2 bases, J shed 1 base, and the junction held 3 bases outside the gene matches. The CDR3 is CASSYRLAESYEQYF. CDR3 sequence (DNA): TGTGCCAGCAGTTACCGACTAGCGGAGTCCTACGAGCAGTACTTC.

This chain links TRBV7-2 with TRBJ2-2, with 12 bases lining up with TRBD2. The germline gives CDR1 SGHTA, CDR2 FQGNSA. The V and J ends lost 2 bases and 1 base, in that order; junction bases with no gene match: 8. The CDR3 sequence is 19 residues long. CDR3 protein: CASSLQISSGGVNTGELFF. In DNA form, the CDR3 reads TGTGCCAGCAGCTTACAGATTTCTAGCGGGGGGGTGAACACCGGGGAGCTGTTTTTT. Full variable domain (rest looked up from reference TRBV7-2 and TRBJ2-2): GAGVSQSPSNKVTEKGKDVELRCDPISGHTALYWYRQSLGQGLEFLIYFQGNSAPDKSGLPSDRFSAERTGGSVSTLTIQRTQQEDSAVYLCASSLQISSGGVNTGELFFGEGSRLTVL.

CDR3 bases: TGTGCCAGCAGCTTAGAGATTCCGACTAGCGGGGGCGCAGATACGCAGTATTTT. Protein: CASSLEIPTSGGADTQYF. The V and J genes are TRBV7-7 and TRBJ2-3; 12 bases map to TRBD2. In germline, CDR1 is SSHAT, CDR2 FNYEAQ (reference sequence). This CDR3 spans 18 amino acids. Germline trimming cut 1 base from V and 4 bases from J; bases unmatched to any gene: 9.

This clone has a single count. The chain employs TRBV7-2 and TRBJ1-4; 8 bases line up with TRBD1. In germline, CDR1 is SGHTA, CDR2 FQGNSA. This CDR3 region has 15 residues. With V trimmed by 1 base and J by 8 bases, 6 bases remained unmatched. The CDR3, as DNA: TGTGCCAGCAGCTTAGAGGCGACAGGGGTAGAAAAACTGTTTTTT. Translated: CASSLEATGVEKLFF.

The J gene is TRBJ1-5, the V gene TRBV28, with a tentative D call TRBD1 (5 bases). This CDR3 has 16 amino acids. The germline V and J ends were trimmed by 2 bases and 0 bases, with 11 bases remaining between them. Germline V CDR1 and CDR2: MDHEN, SYDVKM. The CDR3 loop reads CASSLRGSYSNQPQHF. CDR3 DNA sequence: TGTGCCAGCAGTTTAAGGGGCAGCTATAGCAATCAGCCCCAGCATTTT.

As concerns this clone: Its ends do not fully match the called genes, so a read error is possible. The genes are TRBV7-9 and TRBJ2-7; possible D gene TRBD1, 5 bases. The CDR3 extends over 15 amino acids. CDR1 and CDR2 (germline): SEHNR, FQNEAQ (reference sequence). As DNA, the CDR3 is TGTGCCAGCATCTTACTGACGGGCAGGGTTTACGAGCAGTACTTC. This encodes CASILLTGRVYEQYF.

J is TRBJ2-7 and V is TRBV7-2, with 11 bases aligning to TRBD2. This CDR3 spans 15 amino acids. Germline lookup yields CDR1 SGHTA and CDR2 FQGNSA. Trimming took 6 bases from V and 7 from J; bases not matched to a gene: 11. CDR3 residues: CASSSGVAGGPEQYF. Written as DNA, the CDR3 is TGTGCCAGCAGTTCCGGGGTAGCGGGAGGGCCGGAGCAGTACTTC.

This chain links TRBV7-9 with TRBJ2-1; 9 nucleotides match TRBD2. V lost 5 bases and J lost 9; bases outside the gene matches: 11. This CDR3 comprises 15 residues. Germline lookup yields CDR1 SEHNR and CDR2 FQNEAQ (reference sequence). Here the CDR3 DNA reads TGTGCCAGCAGCCCGGGACTAGCAGGGGCGGGTGAGCAGTTCTTC. Encoded protein: CASSPGLAGAGEQFF.

The genes are TRBV6-5 and TRBJ2-7; D might be TRBD1 (6 bases). The CDR3 extends over 14 amino acids. Trimming left V 6 bases short and J 0 bases short, with 12 bases between. Germline V CDR1 and CDR2: MNHEY, SVGAGI. Here the CDR3 DNA reads TGTGCCAGCAGAGGGGGTTGGAGCTCCTACGAGCAGTACTTC. Translating gives CASRGGWSSYEQYF.

In nucleotides, the CDR3 is TGTGCCAGCAGCTTAGGGTCGGGGGGGCCCTACGAGCAGTACTTC. Translated: CASSLGSGGPYEQYF. V usage is TRBV11-3 and J usage is TRBJ2-7; 8 bases line up with TRBD2. The V segment lost 1 base and the J segment 2 bases; nucleotides outside the gene matches: 4. The CDR3 contains 15 residues. Looked up from germline, CDR1 is SGHNT and CDR2 is YENEEA.

The chain recombines TRBV7-9 with TRBJ2-7, with a weak D call TRBD1 (5 bases). CDR1 and CDR2 from the germline V gene are SEHNR and FQNEAQ (reference sequence). This CDR3 comprises 12 residues. V dropped 11 bases and J dropped 2 bases, with 13 bases sitting between them. In nucleotides, the CDR3 is TGTGCCGAAGGGGCAGGGCCCTACGAGCAGTACTTC. Protein sequence: CAEGAGPYEQYF.

The rearrangement uses TRBV28 and TRBJ1-2, with D maybe TRBD1 (6 bases). The length of the CDR3 is 11 residues. Trimming took 5 bases from V and 12 from J, leaving 13 bases between them. Germline V gene sequence: CDR1 MDHEN, CDR2 SYDVKM. CDR3 protein: CASSPRQEDTF. The CDR3 DNA follows: TGTGCCAGCAGTCCGAGACAGGAGGACACCTTC.

This chain joins TRBV19 and TRBJ1-2; possible D gene TRBD1, 5 bases. Trimming stripped 5 bases from V and 1 base from J, with 11 bases between. The CDR3 has 14 amino acids. Germline V lookup: CDR1 LNHDA, CDR2 SQIVND (reference sequence). CDR3 sequence reads: CASSYGGSNYGYTF. DNA for the CDR3: TGTGCCAGTAGTTACGGGGGGAGTAACTATGGCTACACCTTC.